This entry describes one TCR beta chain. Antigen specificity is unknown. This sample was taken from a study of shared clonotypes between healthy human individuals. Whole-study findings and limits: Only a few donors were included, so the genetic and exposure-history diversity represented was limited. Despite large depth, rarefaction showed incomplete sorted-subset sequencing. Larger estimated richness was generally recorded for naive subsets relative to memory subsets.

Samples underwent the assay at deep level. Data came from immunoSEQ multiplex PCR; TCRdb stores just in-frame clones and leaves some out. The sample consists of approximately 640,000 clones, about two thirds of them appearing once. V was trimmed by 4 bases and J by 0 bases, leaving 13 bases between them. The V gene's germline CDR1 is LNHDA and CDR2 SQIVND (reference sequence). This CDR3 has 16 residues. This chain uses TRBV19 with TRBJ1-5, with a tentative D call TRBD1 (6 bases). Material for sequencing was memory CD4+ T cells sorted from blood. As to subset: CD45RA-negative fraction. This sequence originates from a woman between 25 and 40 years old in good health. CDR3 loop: CASSTRGGYSNQPQHF. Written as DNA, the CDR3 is TGTGCCAGTAGTACCAGAGGGGGATATAGCAATCAGCCCCAGCATTTT.